These T cell receptor beta chains were read from a single sample in a study of blood T cell repertoires in COVID-19. Clones were read by immunoSEQ multiplex PCR, and TCRdb kept only the in-frame ones, dropping some. The table shows 130,000 or so clones, with approximately 82% occurring only once. Sequenced sample: peripheral blood. These receptors originate from a human donor in a cohort sampled during active COVID-19. Both conserved end residues are part of each CDR3. The D gene is left open where the match is weak. Where a row states a size, it is once, few, many or the class of an expanded clone; other rows omit it.

size	D	length	J	V	CDR3	DNA
NA	NA	16	TRBJ2-3	TRBV7-3	CASSSQPSGAADTQYF	TGTGCCAGCAGCTCCCAACCCTCCGGAGCAGCGGATACGCAGTATTTT
few	TRBD2	15	TRBJ2-7	TRBV7-8	CASSLGGSGHYEQYF	TGTGCCAGCAGCTTAGGGGGTAGCGGGCACTACGAGCAGTACTTC
NA	NA	16	TRBJ2-1	TRBV4-1	CASSQGRGTANDEQFF	TGCGCCAGCAGCCAAGGTCGCGGGACTGCTAACGATGAGCAGTTCTTC
few	TRBD1	15	TRBJ2-1	TRBV11-2	CASSLDPGQGSEQFF	TGTGCCAGCAGCTTAGATCCGGGACAGGGGTCCGAGCAGTTCTTC
NA	TRBD1	17	TRBJ1-1	TRBV7-9	CASSRDRIQGDDTEAFF	TGTGCCAGCAGCCGGGACCGAATCCAGGGGGACGATACTGAAGCTTTCTTT
NA	TRBD2	16	TRBJ2-3	TRBV3-1/TRBV3-2	CASSPGTSGSQAPQYF	TGTGCCAGCAGCCCCGGGACTAGCGGGAGTCAGGCCCCGCAGTATTTT
few	NA	14	TRBJ1-1	TRBV7-8	CASSLEGDYTEAFF	TGTGCCAGCAGCTTAGAAGGGGATTACACTGAAGCTTTCTTT
NA	NA	14	TRBJ2-1	TRBV19	CASSHNRGYNEQFF	TGTGCCAGTAGTCACAACCGGGGCTACAATGAGCAGTTCTTC
NA	NA	14	TRBJ2-5	TRBV11-2	CASSSIGLIETQYF	TGTGCCAGCAGCTCTATCGGACTCATAGAGACCCAGTACTTC
NA	NA	15	TRBJ1-1	TRBV5-1	CASTLTNTVNTEAFF	TGCGCCAGCACCCTGACAAACACAGTAAACACTGAAGCTTTCTTT
once	TRBD2	13	TRBJ2-7	TRBV7-2	CASEASGSPRQYF	TGTGCCAGCGAGGCTAGCGGGAGCCCCAGGCAGTACTTC
NA	NA	14	TRBJ1-5	TRBV7-8	CASSSDSANQPQHF	TGTGCCAGCAGCTCGGACAGTGCAAATCAGCCCCAGCATTTT
once	NA	14	TRBJ1-2	TRBV28	CASSLTEETYGYTF	TGTGCCAGCAGTTTAACCGAGGAGACCTATGGCTACACCTTC
NA	NA	13	TRBJ2-7	TRBV5-4	CASRGGASYEQYF	TGTGCCAGCAGAGGGGGGGCTAGCTACGAGCAGTACTTC
once	TRBD2	18	TRBJ2-2	TRBV5-4	CASSLGLAGQSDTGELFF	TGTGCCAGCAGCTTGGGTCTAGCGGGACAAAGCGACACCGGGGAGCTGTTTTTT
NA	NA	15	TRBJ2-1	TRBV5-6	CASSLLAGSYNEQFF	TGTGCCAGCAGCTTGTTAGCTGGCTCCTACAATGAGCAGTTCTTC
NA	TRBD1	14	TRBJ1-2	TRBV18	CASSPGDSSYGYTF	TGTGCCAGCTCACCGGGGGACAGCTCTTATGGCTACACCTTC
NA	NA	16	TRBJ2-7	TRBV19	CASRQLAVGGPYEQYF	TGTGCCAGTAGACAACTAGCCGTTGGCGGCCCCTACGAGCAGTACTTC
NA	TRBD2	14	TRBJ2-7	TRBV11-1	CASSFSGLADEQYF	TGTGCCAGCAGCTTCTCCGGGCTAGCGGACGAGCAGTACTTC
NA	TRBD2	12	TRBJ2-5	TRBV28	CASLSGGETQYF	TGTGCCAGCCTCTCGGGAGGAGAGACCCAGTACTTC
NA	NA	15	TRBJ1-2	TRBV5-1	CASSPDPPGLGGYTF	TGCGCCAGCAGTCCCGACCCTCCAGGGCTAGGTGGCTACACCTTC
NA	TRBD1	19	TRBJ1-5	TRBV10-3	CAISEGLTAGGASNQPQHF	TGTGCCATCAGTGAGGGGCTGACCGCAGGGGGCGCAAGCAATCAGCCCCAGCATTTT
NA	TRBD1	15	TRBJ2-2	TRBV3-1/TRBV3-2	CASSQGRTGGAVLFF	TGTGCCAGCAGCCAAGGACGGACAGGGGGCGCGGTATTGTTTTTT
NA	TRBD1	14	TRBJ1-1	TRBV19	CASSRQGAYTEAFF	TGTGCCAGTAGTAGACAGGGGGCCTATACTGAAGCTTTCTTT
NA	TRBD2	14	TRBJ2-7	TRBV3-1/TRBV3-2	CASSLRGGIHEQYF	TGTGCCAGCAGCCTCCGGGGGGGCATCCACGAGCAGTACTTC
NA	TRBD1	14	TRBJ1-1	TRBV9	CASSPWDRATEAFF	TGTGCCAGCAGCCCCTGGGACAGGGCCACTGAAGCTTTCTTT
NA	TRBD1	13	TRBJ1-4	TRBV6-5	CASSPGGTEKLFF	TGTGCCAGCAGTCCAGGGGGTACTGAAAAACTGTTTTTT
NA	NA	15	TRBJ1-3	TRBV7-2	CASSLGHPGRNTIYF	TGTGCCAGCAGCTTAGGTCACCCAGGGCGGAACACCATATATTTT
once	NA	18	TRBJ2-2	TRBV12-1	CASSFTSSGKVNTGELFF	TGTGCCAGCAGCTTTACTTCTAGCGGGAAAGTAAACACCGGGGAGCTGTTTTTT
NA	TRBD1	15	TRBJ2-1	TRBV18	CASSPRGSTYNEQFF	TGTGCCAGCTCACCCAGGGGGTCTACCTACAATGAGCAGTTCTTC
NA	TRBD2	16	TRBJ2-1	TRBV19	CASSIASGRGRDEQFF	TGTGCCAGTAGTATAGCGAGCGGGAGGGGAAGGGATGAGCAGTTCTTC
NA	TRBD2	14	TRBJ2-7	TRBV7-8	CASSFARGLEKQYF	TGTGCCAGCAGCTTCGCCCGGGGACTAGAAAAGCAGTACTTC
NA	TRBD1	14	TRBJ1-2	TRBV6-5	CASSLGQGGYGYTF	TGTGCCAGCAGCCTGGGACAGGGCGGCTATGGCTACACCTTC
NA	NA	14	TRBJ1-2	TRBV28	CASSSLTGLHGYTF	TGTGCCAGCAGTTCCCTGACAGGCCTCCATGGCTACACCTTC
NA	TRBD1	14	TRBJ2-1	TRBV15	CATAWDRFNNEQFF	TGTGCCACGGCCTGGGACAGATTCAACAATGAGCAGTTCTTC
NA	TRBD2	17	TRBJ2-1	TRBV9	CASSALRTSGSYNEQFF	TGTGCCAGCAGCGCCCTCCGGACTAGCGGGAGCTACAATGAGCAGTTCTTC
NA	TRBD2	15	TRBJ2-3	TRBV7-3	CASSLGGLAGDTQYF	TGTGCCAGCAGCTTAGGGGGACTAGCGGGAGATACGCAGTATTTT
NA	NA	14	TRBJ2-2	TRBV7-3	CASSPGGVTGELFF	TGTGCCAGCAGCCCTGGCGGGGTCACCGGGGAGCTGTTTTTT
few	NA	14	TRBJ1-5	TRBV4-2	CASSGAYSNQPQHF	TGTGCCAGCAGCGGGGCTTATAGCAATCAGCCCCAGCATTTT
NA	TRBD2	16	TRBJ2-2	TRBV9	CASRRGLAGYTGELFF	TGTGCCAGCAGGAGGGGACTAGCGGGGTACACCGGGGAGCTGTTTTTT
NA	TRBD2	13	TRBJ2-3	TRBV19	CASSTTSADTQYF	TGTGCCAGTAGTACGACTAGCGCGGATACGCAGTATTTT
NA	TRBD2	16	TRBJ2-7	TRBV7-2	CASSPYQLAGEDEQYF	TGTGCCAGCAGCCCCTACCAACTAGCGGGGGAGGACGAGCAGTACTTC
NA	NA	18	TRBJ1-1	TRBV27	CASSRVFSLGGAHTEAFF	TGTGCCAGCAGTCGGGTTTTTTCCTTAGGGGGAGCCCACACTGAAGCTTTCTTT
once	NA	19	TRBJ1-1	TRBV14	CASSQDSKILGVVNTEAFF	TGTGCCAGCAGCCAAGATTCGAAGATATTAGGGGTCGTAAACACTGAAGCTTTCTTT
NA	NA	15	TRBJ2-2	TRBV5-1	CASSPGTQNTGELFF	TGCGCCAGCAGCCCTGGGACACAGAACACCGGGGAGCTGTTTTTT
once	TRBD1	16	TRBJ2-6	TRBV6-6	CASSRGQPSGANVLTF	TGTGCCAGCAGCCGGGGACAGCCCTCTGGGGCCAACGTCCTGACTTTC
NA	TRBD1	12	TRBJ2-7	TRBV2	CASSADRGEQYF	TGTGCCAGCAGTGCCGACAGGGGCGAGCAGTACTTC
NA	NA	13	TRBJ1-5	TRBV7-3	CASAQATNQPQHF	TGTGCCAGCGCCCAAGCCACCAATCAGCCCCAGCATTTT
few	TRBD1	18	TRBJ2-4	TRBV18	CASSPVGQGAVGKNIQYF	TGTGCCAGCTCACCCGTCGGGCAGGGGGCTGTTGGCAAAAACATTCAGTACTTC
once	NA	11	TRBJ1-3	TRBV19	CASSIGNTIYF	TGTGCCAGTAGTATCGGGAACACCATATATTTT
NA	NA	13	TRBJ1-1	TRBV29-1	CSVAQGLNTEAFF	TGCAGCGTTGCCCAGGGGTTGAACACTGAAGCTTTCTTT
NA	NA	14	TRBJ2-5	TRBV6-5	CASRVSGGRETQYF	TGTGCCAGCAGGGTCTCAGGAGGGAGGGAGACCCAGTACTTC
NA	TRBD2	16	TRBJ2-7	TRBV18	CASSPRLKRELNEQYF	TGTGCCAGCTCACCACGTCTTAAGCGGGAACTTAACGAGCAGTACTTC
NA	NA	14	TRBJ2-5	TRBV5-4	CASSLFSGEETQYF	TGTGCCAGCAGCTTATTTAGTGGTGAGGAGACCCAGTACTTC
NA	TRBD2	13	TRBJ2-5	TRBV4-2	CASSPLAEETQYF	TGTGCCAGCAGCCCGCTAGCGGAAGAGACCCAGTACTTC
NA	NA	13	TRBJ1-1	TRBV20-1	CSASITTDTEAFF	TGCAGTGCTAGTATCACCACGGACACTGAAGCTTTCTTT
NA	TRBD2	15	TRBJ2-7	TRBV6-2/TRBV6-3	CASSRPGTRGYEQYF	TGTGCCAGCAGTCGCCCCGGGACTAGAGGTTACGAGCAGTACTTC